Here is one T cell receptor beta chain with its context. Its antigen is undetermined. The entry originates in a study of a mutant IDH1 vaccine in newly diagnosed glioma. Study details: Earlier therapy was either radiotherapy, temozolomide, or both, and most got both.

The CDR3 extends over 13 amino acids. From germline, CDR1 is MNHNS and CDR2 SASEGT. The ends lost 6 bases at V and 7 bases at J; junction bases unmatched: 7. TCRdb's table, derived via immunoSEQ multiplex PCR, lists solely in-frame clones and lacks some. The data contain about 33,000 clones, approximately 87% of them singletons. Time point described: week 23, last vaccination. Vaccine doses each comprised 300 ug of mutant IDH1 20-mer peptide, with topical imiquimod. Findings and caveats of the study: Variations in leading peripheral T cell clonotypes appeared to have no connection with pseudoprogression.

The chain couples TRBV6-1 to TRBJ1-2, with 8 bases matching TRBD1. This material consisted of PBMCs, taken from a glioma patient whose treatment included an IDH1 peptide vaccine. The receptor was derived from a man aged 40-50 years with glioma. CDR3 sequence: CASSAGGRGGYTF. CDR3 nucleotides: TGTGCCAGCAGCGCAGGGGGCCGGGGTGGCTACACCTTC.